This T cell receptor (beta chain) originates from a study of T cell responses to AZD1222 COVID-19 vaccine (dated by TCRdb to the early 2020s). Background on the whole study: TCR sequencing was performed for roughly 250 trial participants, of whom 200 to 210 were given two doses of AZD1222 and roughly 25 were given two doses of MenACWY control vaccine. Trial participants were enrolled into age subgroups of 18-55, 56-69 and 70-plus years, which contained around 150, 28 and 57 TCR-sequenced participants, respectively.

The paper as a whole reports these results and caveats: The 56-69-year group was small, and its depth increase did not reach significance, likely because of low power. Reportedly, almost half of the unique spike-specific TCRs recognized epitopes lying outside the regions that are mutated in the B.1.351 and B.1.1.7 variants. A significant rise in spike-specific TCR breadth and depth was observed after two AZD1222 doses relative to day 0 and relative to MenACWY recipients. Conclusions about previously exposed vaccinees are limited, since just six AZD1222 recipients were seropositive for SARS-CoV-2 at baseline. Most participants were white British and females outnumbered males, and the authors suggested that clonal diversity may have been underestimated. No day 14 peak-response samples were available, so repertoires were characterized only after the peak T cell response. The whole spike protein was spanned by vaccine-associated CD4 TCRs, and dominant responses were seen in regions 160-218 and 743-854.

The CDR3 numbers 12 residues from cysteine through phenylalanine. This entry keeps only the CDR3 DNA: 36 bases, framed from base 1. The junction carries 4 bases between V and J, which are trimmed by 5 bases and 2 bases respectively. CDR1 and CDR2, per the germline V gene (reference sequence), are SEHNR and FQNEAQ. The time point label here, explained by the study, means: about 28 days (+/-7) after the second vaccine dose. AZD1222 recipients whose second dose came at about 4 weeks and those whose second dose came at about 12 weeks were combined into one group, since spike-specific TCR depth and breadth did not differ between the two schedules. Vaccinee samples were obtained from the UK trials COV001 and COV002, which included a single-blind randomized controlled phase 2/3 trial of AZD1222 (ChAdOx1 nCoV-19) in healthy adults. For TCRbeta chain sequencing, PBMC samples from trial participants were taken at day 0 and at day 28 after the second dose.

In the case of this clone: Its antigen has not been determined. No much larger clone exists at a distance of one base, and base qualities are not known.

The CDR3 regions of human TCRbeta chains were analyzed by immunosequencing. As for the authors' bioinformatics: Repertoire TCRs were checked for matches against a reference library of SARS-CoV-2-specific TCRs that had been generated using the MIRA antigen-specificity platform. Breadth meant the fraction of unique TCRs that were SARS-CoV-2-associated, whereas depth meant the fraction of total T cells that were SARS-CoV-2-associated. Each spike-specific TCR was assigned to its reactive spike region and to a CD4 or CD8 class using the MIRA data. Log10-transformed breadth and depth values were compared by one-way ANOVA with Sidak's multiple comparisons tests. TCRdb holds this immuneACCESS table with in-frame rearrangements only. Some clones are missing; in checked studies, unresolved V genes explain under half, and the rest has no known cause. V and J calls and clone size are those listed in that table; D and trimming were worked out from the DNA. The sample table holds 100,000 to 150,000 clones, of which 92% were seen once. More than 7% of the sample belongs to the ten largest clones.

Recombination joined TRBV7-9 with TRBJ2-1; no D gene can be assigned with confidence. Sequenced material: peripheral blood, taken 28 days after the second AZD1222 dose. The TCR sequence derives from an adult who received the AZD1222 COVID-19 vaccine. The bases read TGTGCCAGCAGCCGACCCTACAATGAGCAGTTCTTC. This codes for CASSRPYNEQFF.